A selection of T cell receptor beta chains follows, all from one sample in a study of blood T cell repertoires in COVID-19. Method: immunoSEQ multiplex PCR; TCRdb's copy keeps in-frame clones and lacks some. The sample contains over 100,000 clones, 84% of which appear only once. Sequenced input: peripheral blood. These receptors originate from a woman of 80 years or more with active or convalescent COVID-19. CDR3s include the opening cysteine and the closing phenylalanine or tryptophan. A D gene is named only where the DNA matches it firmly. Rows may omit the clone size; those that give it use once, few, many or a size class.

j_gene | abundance | d_gene | v_gene | CDR3aa | CDR3nt
TRBJ2-1 | NA | NA | TRBV5-1 | CASSLAVVHNEQFF | TGCGCCAGCAGCTTGGCCGTTGTCCACAATGAGCAGTTCTTC
TRBJ2-1 | NA | NA | TRBV29-1 | CSVLEKPLYNEQFF | TGCAGCGTCCTCGAAAAGCCCCTCTACAATGAGCAGTTCTTC
TRBJ2-1 | once | NA | TRBV11-2 | CASSPSLSHEQFF | TGTGCCAGCAGCCCTAGCCTCAGCCATGAGCAGTTCTTC
TRBJ2-1 | NA | TRBD2 | TRBV6-6 | CASIAGGRGNEQFF | TGTGCCAGCATAGCGGGAGGCCGGGGTAATGAGCAGTTCTTC
TRBJ2-6 | few | TRBD2 | TRBV9 | CASSSPSGSGANVLTF | TGTGCCAGCAGCTCCCCTAGCGGGAGTGGGGCCAACGTCCTGACTTTC
TRBJ2-7 | NA | NA | TRBV7-9 | CALGVTSSYEQYF | TGTGCCCTGGGCGTTACGAGCTCCTACGAGCAGTACTTC
TRBJ2-5 | NA | TRBD2 | TRBV6-5 | CASSPAGGPWETQYF | TGTGCCAGCAGTCCAGCGGGAGGGCCGTGGGAGACCCAGTACTTC
TRBJ2-7 | NA | TRBD2 | TRBV28 | CASSLLGTTYEQYF | TGTGCCAGCAGTTTATTGGGGACTACCTACGAGCAGTACTTC
TRBJ1-1 | NA | NA | TRBV5-6 | CASSLGGDEAFF | TGTGCCAGCAGCTTGGGCGGCGATGAAGCTTTCTTT
TRBJ2-7 | few | TRBD2 | TRBV3-1/TRBV3-2 | CASSTRVWASGRTYEQYF | TGTGCCAGCAGTACCAGGGTGTGGGCTAGCGGACGAACCTACGAGCAGTACTTC
TRBJ2-5 | NA | NA | TRBV5-1 | CASSLATVQETQYF | TGCGCCAGCAGCTTGGCCACAGTCCAAGAGACCCAGTACTTC
TRBJ2-3 | once | TRBD1 | TRBV7-3 | CASSFQGGRSLLTDTQYF | TGTGCCAGCAGCTTCCAAGGGGGCAGGTCTCTACTCACAGATACGCAGTATTTT
TRBJ2-3 | NA | NA | TRBV12-3/TRBV12-4 | CASSAGQPGTQYF | TGTGCCAGCAGTGCAGGACAGCCCGGTACGCAGTATTTT
TRBJ1-6 | few | TRBD1 | TRBV15 | CATTKGGTGNSPLHF | TGTGCCACCACCAAGGGAGGGACAGGGAATTCACCCCTCCACTTT
TRBJ1-2 | NA | TRBD1 | TRBV29-1 | CSVGATGANNGYTF | TGCAGCGTTGGGGCGACAGGGGCGAATAATGGCTACACCTTC
TRBJ2-4 | once | NA | TRBV3-1/TRBV3-2 | CASSRLGGPLDKNIQYF | TGTGCCAGCAGCCGCTTGGGGGGACCTTTGGACAAAAACATTCAGTACTTC
TRBJ2-3 | NA | NA | TRBV10-3 | CAINLGGTDTQYF | TGTGCCATCAACCTCGGGGGCACAGATACGCAGTATTTT
TRBJ1-5 | NA | NA | TRBV2 | CASSEGGGNQPQHF | TGTGCCAGCAGTGAAGGGGGCGGCAATCAGCCCCAGCATTTT
TRBJ1-1 | NA | TRBD1 | TRBV7-8 | CASKPRTGIEAFF | TGTGCCAGCAAGCCCCGGACAGGAATTGAAGCTTTCTTT
TRBJ1-2 | NA | TRBD1 | TRBV20-1 | CSARRQGGYTF | TGCAGTGCCCGACGACAGGGCGGCTACACCTTC
TRBJ1-5 | NA | TRBD1 | TRBV27 | CASRTGGMSNQPQHF | TGTGCCAGCAGAACAGGGGGCATGAGCAATCAGCCCCAGCATTTT
TRBJ2-2 | NA | TRBD1 | TRBV5-1 | CASSLQRQGLTGELFF | TGCGCCAGCAGCTTGCAGAGACAGGGGCTCACCGGGGAGCTGTTTTTT
TRBJ2-1 | NA | NA | TRBV2 | CASSLANEQFF | TGTGCCAGCAGTTTAGCAAATGAGCAGTTCTTC
TRBJ2-1 | NA | TRBD2 | TRBV27 | CASSPTRTSGSWGSSYNEQFF | TGTGCCAGCAGTCCCACCAGGACTAGCGGGAGTTGGGGGAGCTCCTACAATGAGCAGTTCTTC
TRBJ1-5 | NA | NA | TRBV19 | CASSLFNSNQPQHF | TGTGCCAGTAGCCTCTTTAATAGCAATCAGCCCCAGCATTTT
TRBJ1-1 | NA | NA | TRBV5-5 | CASSFGTSEAFF | TGTGCCAGCAGCTTCGGGACATCTGAAGCTTTCTTT
TRBJ2-7 | NA | TRBD1 | TRBV7-2 | CASSPQTGKFAEQYF | TGTGCCAGCAGCCCGCAGACAGGGAAATTCGCCGAGCAGTACTTC
TRBJ2-7 | many | NA | TRBV18 | CASSSEERSYEQYF | TGTGCCAGCTCGAGCGAAGAGCGGAGCTACGAGCAGTACTTC
TRBJ2-2 | NA | NA | TRBV19 | CASSSRQAPGTGELFF | TGTGCCAGTAGTTCCCGACAGGCCCCGGGGACCGGGGAGCTGTTTTTT
TRBJ2-5 | NA | TRBD2 | TRBV19 | CASSIWTAGGPQGTQYF | TGTGCCAGTAGTATTTGGACGGCGGGAGGGCCACAAGGGACCCAGTACTTC
TRBJ1-5 | NA | NA | TRBV28 | CASSLFTYQPQHF | TGTGCCAGCAGTCTCTTTACTTATCAGCCCCAGCATTTT
TRBJ2-1 | NA | TRBD2 | TRBV2 | CASNQLAGGYNEQFF | TGTGCCAGCAACCAACTAGCGGGAGGGTACAATGAGCAGTTCTTC
TRBJ1-2 | NA | NA | TRBV28 | CASSGQFNYGYTF | TGTGCCAGCAGTGGACAGTTTAACTATGGCTACACCTTC
TRBJ2-1 | NA | TRBD2 | TRBV7-3 | CASSLGEGEQFF | TGTGCCAGCAGCCTCGGGGAGGGTGAGCAGTTCTTC
TRBJ2-3 | NA | TRBD2 | TRBV9 | CASSPVAGVPDTQYF | TGTGCCAGCAGCCCGGTGGCGGGAGTGCCAGATACGCAGTATTTT
TRBJ2-7 | NA | NA | TRBV5-1 | CASSSGLGEHEQYF | TGCGCCAGCAGCTCGGGACTGGGGGAACACGAGCAGTACTTC
TRBJ2-1 | NA | TRBD1 | TRBV4-1 | CASSQGGQGYNEQFF | TGCGCCAGCAGCCAAGGGGGACAGGGGTACAATGAGCAGTTCTTC
TRBJ1-4 | NA | TRBD1 | TRBV5-1 | CASSLKPRGQRGPEKLFF | TGCGCCAGCAGCTTGAAGCCAAGGGGACAGAGAGGCCCAGAAAAACTGTTTTTT
TRBJ1-3 | NA | NA | TRBV7-9 | CASSLDRGNTIYF | TGTGCCAGCAGCTTAGACAGAGGAAACACCATATATTTT
TRBJ1-6 | NA | TRBD1 | TRBV9 | CASSPRTGWNSPLHF | TGTGCCAGCAGCCCCCGGACAGGGTGGAATTCACCCCTCCACTTT
TRBJ1-2 | NA | TRBD1 | TRBV18 | CASTELLQGDYGYTF | TGTGCCAGCACGGAACTACTACAGGGGGACTATGGCTACACCTTC
TRBJ1-5 | NA | NA | TRBV28 | CASSLRWRSWGGQPQHF | TGTGCCAGCAGTTTAAGGTGGCGATCCTGGGGGGGGCAGCCCCAGCATTTT
TRBJ2-2 | once | NA | TRBV5-1 | CASSLYVGVNTGELFF | TGCGCCAGCAGCTTGTATGTGGGAGTGAACACCGGGGAGCTGTTTTTT
TRBJ2-5 | once | TRBD1 | TRBV2 | CASLGTAQETQYF | TGTGCCAGCTTAGGGACAGCCCAAGAGACCCAGTACTTC
TRBJ2-1 | NA | TRBD2 | TRBV7-2 | CASSVINSGSPAFF | TGTGCCAGCAGCGTAATTAATAGCGGGTCTCCCGCGTTCTTC
TRBJ2-1 | NA | TRBD1 | TRBV10-3 | CAISPGTGREQFF | TGTGCCATCAGCCCCGGGACAGGGAGGGAGCAGTTCTTC
TRBJ2-5 | once | NA | TRBV5-6 | CASSGSGRQETQYF | TGTGCCAGCAGCGGGAGCGGGCGCCAAGAGACCCAGTACTTC
TRBJ2-1 | NA | TRBD2 | TRBV19 | CASSIVPSGRPSREQFF | TGTGCCAGTAGTATAGTTCCTAGCGGGAGACCCTCCAGGGAGCAGTTCTTC
TRBJ2-7 | NA | TRBD1 | TRBV11-2 | CASSPRTGSMEQYF | TGTGCCAGCAGCCCCCGGACAGGTTCTATGGAGCAGTACTTC
TRBJ2-1 | once | NA | TRBV3-1/TRBV3-2 | CASSQDRSDYYNEQFF | TGTGCCAGCAGCCAAGATAGAAGCGATTACTACAATGAGCAGTTCTTC
TRBJ2-7 | NA | NA | TRBV11-2 | CASSSQGGRYEQYF | TGTGCCAGCAGCTCCCAGGGTGGAAGGTACGAGCAGTACTTC
TRBJ2-7 | NA | NA | TRBV10-2 | CASTVSGYEQYF | TGCGCCAGCACGGTCAGCGGCTACGAGCAGTACTTC
TRBJ1-5 | NA | NA | TRBV30 | CAWSPRGGRPNQPQHF | TGTGCCTGGAGTCCTCGGGGGGGGCGCCCCAATCAGCCCCAGCATTTT
TRBJ2-3 | NA | TRBD1 | TRBV5-1 | CASSFGQGTDTQYF | TGCGCCAGCAGCTTCGGACAGGGCACAGATACGCAGTATTTT
TRBJ1-3 | NA | TRBD1 | TRBV5-4 | CASSREGGIPGNTIYF | TGTGCCAGCTCGAGGGAAGGGGGCATACCGGGAAACACCATATATTTT